These 20 T cell receptor beta chains were sequenced from one sample in a study of OX40 agonist ivuxolimab in advanced cancers. Profiling relied on immunoSEQ multiplex PCR, and the TCRdb table lists in-frame clones only, not all of them. There are some 50,000 clones in the sample; about 90% occur only once, and 1.8% lies in the top ten. Sequencing used CD4+ or CD8+ T cells sorted from blood, obtained in a trial of the OX40 agonist ivuxolimab. The receptor set was obtained from an adult with an advanced solid tumor such as melanoma, head and neck, liver or kidney cancer.

The CDR3 DNA sequence: TGCGCCAGCAGGGAGACTTTGAACACTGAAGCTTTCTTT. Residues: CASRETLNTEAFF. J is TRBJ1-1 and V is TRBV10-1; no reliable D call. The CDR3 extends over 13 amino acids. V was clipped by 6 bases and J by 0 bases, with 8 bases between them. Germline CDR1 WNHNN, CDR2 SYGVQD (reference sequence).

This clone has a single count. The chain links TRBV5-1 to TRBJ2-7, with 11 bases that match TRBD2. This CDR3 contains 14 residues. CDR1 SGHRS and CDR2 YFSETQ come from the germline V gene. V lost 5 bases, J lost 5 bases, and 6 bases stayed unmatched. CDR3 loop: CASRTSGSIDEQYF. For the CDR3, the DNA is TGCGCCAGCAGAACTAGCGGGAGTATCGACGAGCAGTACTTC.

The chain employs TRBV5-4 and TRBJ2-3; 10 nucleotides line up with TRBD2. CDR1 and CDR2 (germline): SGHNT, YYREEE (reference sequence). The trim removed 4 bases at V and 1 base at J, leaving 6 bases unmatched. The CDR3 consists of 16 residues. The CDR3 sequence: CASSRRAGGGTDTQYF. In DNA form, the CDR3 reads TGTGCCAGCAGCCGCCGAGCGGGGGGGGGCACAGATACGCAGTATTTT.

This rearrangement joins TRBV11-2 to TRBJ1-2; TRBD1 matches at 9 bases. J lost 0 bases, V lost 5 bases, and 4 bases had no gene match. This CDR3 has 15 residues. Looked up from germline, CDR1 is SGHAT and CDR2 is FQNNGV. The CDR3 coding sequence is TGTGCCAGCAGCCCCCGGGACAGGGCTAACTATGGCTACACCTTC. It is translated as CASSPRDRANYGYTF.

The chain has TRBV11-3 and TRBJ2-1, with a tentative D call TRBD2 (5 bases). The V gene lost 1 base and the J gene lost 10 bases, with 11 bases spanning the gap. Germline V gives CDR1 SGHNT, CDR2 YENEEA. The CDR3 consists of 13 residues. CDR3 region: CASSLVSGGEQFF. CDR3 in DNA: TGTGCCAGCAGCTTAGTTTCCGGAGGCGAGCAGTTCTTC.

The chain employs TRBV4-3 and TRBJ1-6; 10 nucleotides agree with TRBD1. Trimming at V came to 4 bases and at J to 7 bases, leaving 4 bases not matched to a gene. The CDR3 runs 15 residues. Germline CDR1 and CDR2: LGHNA and YSLEER. In nucleotides, the CDR3 is TGCGCCAGCAGCCGGCGGGACAGGGGAAATTCACCCCTCCACTTT. Protein: CASSRRDRGNSPLHF.

This chain connects TRBV6-1 to TRBJ1-2; D not resolved. This CDR3 region has 13 residues. V was clipped by 1 base and J by 2 bases, with 5 bases between them. Germline V gene sequence: CDR1 MNHNS, CDR2 SASEGT. The CDR3 DNA follows: TGTGCCAGCAGTGAAGAGAGGAACTATGGCTACACCTTC. Its protein product is CASSEERNYGYTF.

The chain combines TRBV4-2 with TRBJ1-4; the D is unclear. The CDR3 is 14 amino acids. CDR1 and CDR2 (germline): LGHNA, YNFKEQ. The V end lost 0 bases, the J end lost 9 bases, and 11 bases lay between the germline ends. CDR3 sequence: CASSQDLQSKKLFF. DNA of the CDR3: TGTGCCAGCAGCCAAGATCTCCAGTCTAAAAAACTGTTTTTT.

V is TRBV10-3 and J is TRBJ2-7, with a tentative D call TRBD1 (6 bases). Trimming took off 2 bases at V and 0 bases at J, with 8 bases between the two ends. Germline CDR1 is ENHRY and CDR2 is SYGVKD. The CDR3 length is 14 residues. The CDR3 region has the DNA TGTGCCATCAGTGAGGACAGGAGCTCCTACGAGCAGTACTTC. Its translation: CAISEDRSSYEQYF.

The J gene is TRBJ1-2, the V gene TRBV7-2; 9 bases agree with TRBD1. Germline V gene data show CDR1 as SGHTA and CDR2 as FQGNSA. This CDR3 has 13 residues. V lost 5 bases and J lost 8; bases outside the gene matches: 6. Here the CDR3 reads CASSPDRGWGYTF. CDR3 DNA sequence: TGTGCCAGCAGCCCGGACAGGGGTTGGGGCTACACCTTC.

This rearrangement joins TRBV6-5 to TRBJ2-3; no definite D call. This CDR3 spans 14 amino acids. Germline V gene data show CDR1 as MNHEY and CDR2 as SVGAGI. Trimming removed 2 bases from V and 0 bases from J, with 6 bases in between. The CDR3 here is CASSYRVSTDTQYF. As DNA, the CDR3 is TGTGCCAGCAGTTACCGGGTTAGCACAGATACGCAGTATTTT.

This clone was recorded once. The chain joins TRBV5-1 to TRBJ2-1; TRBD2 matches 10 bases. Germline lookup yields CDR1 SGHRS and CDR2 YFSETQ. V dropped 4 bases and J dropped 1; count of bases not matched to a gene: 2. The CDR3 totals 15 residues. The CDR3 here is CASSETSGSYNEQFF. CDR3 DNA sequence: TGCGCCAGCAGCGAGACTAGCGGGTCCTACAATGAGCAGTTCTTC.

The chain uses TRBV15 and TRBJ1-6; possible D gene TRBD1, 5 bases. Trimming cost V 0 bases and J 8 bases, with 11 bases left between them. The V gene's germline CDR1 is LNHNV and CDR2 YYDKDF (reference sequence). The CDR3 length is 15 residues. The CDR3 nucleotides are TGTGCCACCAGCAGAGATGGCAGGGCTGATTCACCCCTCCACTTT. This sequence encodes CATSRDGRADSPLHF. Full variable domain (outside the CDR3, taken from reference TRBV15 and TRBJ1-6): DAMVIQNPRYQVTQFGKPVTLSCSQTLNHNVMYWYQQKSSQAPKLLFHYYDKDFNNEADTPDNFQSRRPNTSFCFLDIRSPGLGDTAMYLCATSRDGRADSPLHFGNGTRLTVT.

As DNA, the CDR3 is TGTGCCAGCAGCGTGGGGGCCCAACAGCCCCAGCATTTT. Residues: CASSVGAQQPQHF. J is TRBJ1-5 and V is TRBV7-8, with a weak D call TRBD1 (6 bases). Germline CDR1 is SGHVS and CDR2 is FQNEAQ. With 5 bases removed from V and 7 bases from J, the gap between germline ends came to 12 bases. The CDR3 consists of 13 residues.

The CDR3 DNA follows: TGTGCCAGCAACGGGGACAGCCTCGCGGGGACCCAGTACTTC. Protein: CASNGDSLAGTQYF. The chain recombines TRBV2 with TRBJ2-5; 7 bases fit TRBD1. The germline V gene encodes CDR1 SNHLY and CDR2 FYNNEI. The CDR3 sequence is 14 residues long. The V and J ends lost 7 bases and 7 bases, in that order; junction bases with no gene match: 12.

The chain uses TRBV7-9 and TRBJ1-5; no definite D call. Germline V gene sequence: CDR1 SEHNR, CDR2 FQNEAQ (reference sequence). This CDR3 spans 12 amino acids. The V gene lost 5 bases and the J gene lost 11 bases, with 13 bases spanning the gap. The chain's CDR3 is CASSLTNGAQHF. The CDR3 DNA reads as TGTGCCAGCAGCCTTACCAATGGGGCCCAGCATTTT.

This sequence joins TRBV9 and TRBJ2-3; TRBD2 matches at 10 bases. CDR1 is SGDLS and CDR2 is YYNGEE in the germline V gene. The CDR3 length is 15 residues. Trimming cost V 0 bases and J 6 bases; bases outside gene matches: 4. The CDR3, as DNA: TGTGCCAGCAGCGTAGAGCGGGAGGGCCGGGATACGCAGTATTTT. This translates into CASSVEREGRDTQYF. Based on the CDR3 plus reference TRBV9 and TRBJ2-3, the full variable domain is DSGVTQTPKHLITATGQRVTLRCSPRSGDLSVYWYQQSLDQGLQFLIQYYNGEERAKGNILERFSAQQFPDLHSELNLSSLELGDSALYFCASSVEREGRDTQYFGPGTRLTVL.

J is TRBJ2-3 and V is TRBV4-2; 8 nucleotides line up with TRBD2. The CDR3 extends over 16 amino acids. Germline CDR1 and CDR2: LGHNA and YNFKEQ. V gave up 1 base and J gave up 5 bases; unmatched junction bases: 8. The CDR3 sequence: CASSQGERGIGDTQYF. CDR3 DNA sequence: TGTGCCAGCAGCCAAGGAGAGCGGGGGATCGGAGATACGCAGTATTTT.

The CDR3, as DNA: TGCGCCAGCAGCTTGAGTCCTAGCGGGACCGGCGAGCAGTACTTC. Translated: CASSLSPSGTGEQYF. This chain uses TRBV5-1 with TRBJ2-7; 9 nucleotides agree with TRBD2. The germline gives CDR1 SGHRS, CDR2 YFSETQ. Losses at the gene ends were 1 base for V and 6 bases for J; bases not matched to a gene: 8. This CDR3 region has 15 residues.

The rearrangement uses TRBV29-1 and TRBJ1-1, with D maybe TRBD1 (6 bases). The V gene's germline CDR1 is SQVTM and CDR2 ANQGSEA. V was cut by 7 bases and J by 1 base, with 13 bases left in between. The CDR3 has 13 amino acids. CDR3 sequence: CSANRVGNTEAFF. CDR3 nucleotides: TGCAGCGCCAACAGGGTAGGGAACACTGAAGCTTTCTTT.